This T cell receptor beta chain was found in a study of T-cell memory formation after mild COVID-19. TCRdb redid the calling of the 5' RACE reads with MiXCR, one entry per CDR3 protein. The sample includes tens of thousands of distinct CDR3 sequences, approximately 15% seen only once; the top ten take 25% to 35%. As regards this clonotype: Its specificity is not known.

Study outcomes and limitations: A second wave of clones peaked on day 37, and their SARS-CoV-2 specificity went unconfirmed. There was a balanced CD4/CD8 profile in clones contracting day 15 to 85, and later expanders leaned CD4+. In pre-infection memory, a portion of responding clones appeared, which suggested that cross-reactive memory joined. CD4+ contracting clones were found mainly in CM and EM, and CD8+ ones in EMRA.

CDR1 SGHVS and CDR2 FQNEAQ come from the germline V gene. Trimming took off 5 bases at V and 2 bases at J, with 12 bases between the two ends. The CDR3 runs to 14 residues. This rearrangement joins TRBV7-8 to TRBJ2-5, with TRBD1 as a possible D gene (6 bases). The sample taken for sequencing was PBMCs or a T cell subset sorted from them (not recorded which). This receptor was obtained from an adult woman who had mild COVID-19 (a few samples of this study predate the infection). Cell type and time point are not known. The CDR3 loop reads CASSQRTDQETQYF. CDR3 bases: TGTGCCAGCAGCCAGAGGACAGATCAAGAGACCCAGTACTTC.